This T cell receptor (beta chain) was obtained from a study of OX40 agonist ivuxolimab in advanced cancers. Sequenced by immunoSEQ multiplex PCR; TCRdb stores in-frame clones only, minus some. The sample has tens of thousands of clones; around 86% are singletons. V was shortened by 0 bases and J by 11 bases, with 10 bases between the two germline ends. There are 12 residues in the CDR3. The germline V gene has CDR1 LGHNA and CDR2 YSLEER. The receptor comes from an adult with an advanced solid tumor such as melanoma, head and neck, liver or kidney cancer. This chain connects TRBV4-3 to TRBJ1-2; perhaps TRBD1 as D (6 bases). Source: CD4+ or CD8+ T cells sorted from blood, taken in a trial of the OX40 agonist ivuxolimab. In nucleotides, the CDR3 is TGCGCCAGCAGCCAAGAGGACAGAGGATACACCTTC. Amino acids: CASSQEDRGYTF.